This T cell receptor beta chain was found in a study of post-analysis software for immune sequencing data. Looking at the study overall: Disease trajectories encompassed relapsing-remitting, secondary progressive and progressive-relapsing multiple sclerosis.

This clonotype has more than one count but fewer than ten. What it binds is unknown. Notes on the study in general: Higher frequency in patients than in controls was seen for a handful of TRBV segments, with TRBV5-6, TRBV5-1 and TRBV20-1 among them. When compared against controls, multiple sclerosis patients showed significantly lower normalized Chao1 diversity.

Unique molecular identifiers featured in each of the TCR beta cDNA libraries. The source material, roughly 0.85 to 10 million T cells, gave rise to 400,000 to 550,000 cDNA molecules. TCRdb re-called the PCR reads with MiXCR, one entry per CDR3 protein. The sample contains roughly 160,000 distinct CDR3 sequences, about 36% of which appear only once. Germline V lookup: CDR1 KGHDR, CDR2 SFDVKD. The CDR3 length is 16 residues. Trimming stripped 7 bases from V and 0 bases from J, with 15 bases between. The sequence derives from a girl aged 5-17 years with multiple sclerosis. This rearrangement joins TRBV24-1 to TRBJ2-1; possible D gene TRBD2, 5 bases. The material was blood, obtained after autologous hematopoietic stem cell transplantation. The CDR3 loop is CATRDPAASSYNEQFF. Written as DNA, the CDR3 is TGTGCCACCAGGGATCCAGCGGCGAGCTCCTACAATGAGCAGTTCTTC.